This TCR beta chain is from a study of post-analysis software for immune sequencing data. Study-wide background: Disease trajectories encompassed relapsing-remitting, secondary progressive and progressive-relapsing multiple sclerosis. General study findings and limits: Those with multiple sclerosis, the patient group, showed significantly lower normalized Chao1 diversity than controls. F measure clustering grouped samples strongly by preparation batch. Patients carried several TRBV segments more frequently than controls did, and TRBV5-6, TRBV5-1 and TRBV20-1 were among them.

In this sample, this clonotype turned up a few times. Its specificity is unknown. Every TCR beta cDNA library bore unique molecular identifiers. The T cell input of roughly 1 to 11 million gave about half a million cDNA molecules. From the PCR reads, TCRdb called clonotypes with MiXCR, one entry per CDR3 protein. The data show 650,000 to 850,000 distinct CDR3 sequences, approximately 53% seen once. The V end was cut by 8 bases, the J end by 2 bases, with 13 bases between. The CDR3 totals 13 residues. V is TRBV12-3 or TRBV12-4 and J is TRBJ2-7; D gene ambiguous. This TCR was recovered from a girl aged 10-17 years with multiple sclerosis. The sequenced sample consisted of blood. CDR3 DNA: TGTGCCAGCTTCTTGACTGGAGCCTACGAGCAGTACTTC. This translates into CASFLTGAYEQYF.